Presented here are 9 T cell receptor beta chains from one specimen sequenced in a study of blood T cell repertoires in COVID-19. Only in-frame clones appear in the TCRdb table, and some are missing; sequencing was by immunoSEQ multiplex PCR. The table includes about 48,000 clones, about 84% detected once. The sequenced sample was peripheral blood. Source of these receptors: a woman aged 55-70 years with acute or convalescent COVID-19.

V is TRBV18 and J is TRBJ2-1; maybe TRBD2 (5 bases). Germline V gene lookup returns CDR1 KGHSH and CDR2 LQKENI. CDR3 length: 15 residues. V was cut by 2 bases and J by 8 bases, with 16 bases left in between. CDR3 in DNA: TGTGCCAGCTCACCAGGTTTTAGTAGCGAAGATGAGCAGTTCTTC. Its protein is CASSPGFSSEDEQFF.

The V gene is TRBV5-1, the J gene TRBJ1-3; TRBD1 matches 11 bases. CDR1 is SGHRS and CDR2 is YFSETQ in the germline V gene. Unmatched junction bases numbered 2, after V lost 4 bases and J lost 2 bases. This CDR3 region has 15 residues. This CDR3 is CASSRDRGTGNTIYF. The DNA of the CDR3 is TGCGCCAGCAGCAGGGACAGGGGGACTGGAAACACCATATATTTT.

As regards this clone: The sample contains more than one DNA sequence encoding this CDR3. The gene calls are TRBV7-8 and TRBJ2-5; 11 nucleotides match TRBD1. The J segment lost 4 bases and the V segment lost 5 bases, leaving 6 bases of the junction unmatched. The CDR3 is 15 residues long. Germline V lookup: CDR1 SGHVS, CDR2 FQNEAQ. The CDR3 nucleotides read TGTGCCAGCAGCCCGGACAGGGGGCGGCTAGAGACCCAGTACTTC. This sequence encodes CASSPDRGRLETQYF. The complete variable domain, with remaining parts taken from reference TRBV7-8 and TRBJ2-5, reads GAGVSQSPRYKVAKRGQDVALRCDPISGHVSLFWYQQALGQGPEFLTYFQNEAQLDKSGLPSDRFFAERPEGSVSTLKIQRTQQEDSAVYLCASSPDRGRLETQYFGPGTRLLVL.

This sequence joins TRBV28 and TRBJ2-7; a possible D gene is TRBD1 (5 bases). The CDR3 contains 13 residues. V was shortened by 8 bases and J by 5 bases, with 16 bases between the two germline ends. From germline, CDR1 is MDHEN and CDR2 SYDVKM. The DNA for the CDR3 is TGTGCCAGCTTGAATTCAGGGTCCCACGAGCAGTACTTC. It encodes CASLNSGSHEQYF.

V and J are TRBV9 and TRBJ1-5, with TRBD1 as a possible D gene (5 bases). This CDR3 contains 13 residues. Trimming removed 5 bases from V and 6 bases from J, with 12 bases in between. Germline V gene sequence: CDR1 SGDLS, CDR2 YYNGEE. CDR3: CASSRGGVQPQHF. The CDR3 bases are TGTGCCAGCAGTAGGGGCGGGGTTCAGCCCCAGCATTTT.

The chain links TRBV2 to TRBJ2-5; the D gene is possibly TRBD2 (6 bases). The CDR3 runs 13 residues. Germline values: CDR1 SNHLY, CDR2 FYNNEI. V was pared by 3 bases and J by 7 bases, with 12 bases between. CDR3 region: CASSERGPSTQYF. As DNA, the CDR3 is TGTGCCAGCAGTGAGCGGGGACCTTCGACCCAGTACTTC.

The CDR3 bases are TGTGCCAGCAGCACAGTCGGTGAAGCTTTCTTT. It yields the protein CASSTVGEAFF. This sequence joins TRBV7-2 and TRBJ1-1; no reliable D call. V shed 5 bases and J shed 7 bases, with 8 bases lying between them. CDR1 and CDR2 from the germline V gene are SGHTA and FQGNSA. The CDR3 runs 11 residues. Looking up the rest from reference TRBV7-2 and TRBJ1-1 gives the full variable domain: GAGVSQSPSNKVTEKGKDVELRCDPISGHTALYWYRQSLGQGLEFLIYFQGNSAPDKSGLPSDRFSAERTGGSVSTLTIQRTQQEDSAVYLCASSTVGEAFFGQGTRLTVV.

In this sample, this clone turned up once. V gene TRBV19 combines with J gene TRBJ2-7; 7 positions agree with TRBD2. The CDR3 spans 15 residues. Germline CDR1 and CDR2: LNHDA and SQIVND (reference sequence). V trimming: 1 base; J trimming: 3 bases; junction bases outside the gene matches: 6. CDR3 amino acids: CASSIGRAGIYEQYF. CDR3 sequence (DNA): TGTGCCAGTAGTATAGGTAGAGCGGGGATCTACGAGCAGTACTTC. The full variable domain, rest sourced from reference TRBV19 and TRBJ2-7, is DGGITQSPKYLFRKEGQNVTLSCEQNLNHDAMYWYRQDPGQGLRLIYYSQIVNDFQKGDIAEGYSVSREKKESFPLTVTSAQKNPTAFYLCASSIGRAGIYEQYFGPGTRLTVT.

The rearrangement uses TRBV18 and TRBJ2-2; D perhaps matches TRBD1 (6 bases). The V end was cut by 5 bases, the J end by 5 bases, with 15 bases between. The CDR3 extends over 15 amino acids. Germline CDR1 and CDR2: KGHSH and LQKENI. The CDR3 sequence is CASSYTGIRTGELFF. In nucleotides, the CDR3 is TGTGCCAGCTCATATACAGGGATTAGGACCGGGGAGCTGTTTTTT.